Shown below are 31 T cell receptor beta chains from a single sample sequenced in a study of T cell responses to AZD1222 COVID-19 vaccine. Profiled with immunoSEQ multiplex PCR; TCRdb holds only in-frame clones, not every one. Of approximately 100,000 clones listed, 91% are singletons. Source: peripheral blood, taken on day 0 of AZD1222 vaccination. These TCRs come from an adult in good health.

The chain carries TRBV10-1 and TRBJ2-5, with D perhaps matching TRBD1 (5 bases). The germline gives CDR1 WNHNN, CDR2 SYGVQD (reference sequence). Trimming shortened V by 5 bases and J by 1 base, and 8 bases separated the two germline ends. The CDR3 spans 13 residues. The CDR3 loop reads CASSLGVQETQYF. DNA of the CDR3: TGCGCCAGCAGTCTAGGGGTCCAAGAGACCCAGTACTTC.

The V call is TRBV7-6, the J call TRBJ2-2, with TRBD2 matching over 11 bases. V shed 1 base, J shed 0 bases, and the junction held 1 base outside the gene matches. The length of the CDR3 is 17 residues. The germline V gene encodes CDR1 SGHVS and CDR2 FNYEAQ. The CDR3 coding sequence is TGTGCCAGCAGCTTAGGTAGCGGGGGGGCGAACACCGGGGAGCTGTTTTTT. This encodes CASSLGSGGANTGELFF.

This chain links TRBV5-8 with TRBJ2-3; 7 bases are shared with TRBD1. The CDR3 extends over 14 amino acids. J was trimmed by 2 bases and V by 2 bases; bases with no gene match: 2. Per germline, CDR1 SGHTS and CDR2 YDEGEE. The CDR3 sequence is CASSFDRVTDTQYF. In nucleotides, the CDR3 is TGTGCCAGCAGCTTCGACAGGGTCACAGATACGCAGTATTTT.

The rearrangement uses TRBV7-2 and TRBJ1-5; D call uncertain. The CDR3 runs to 14 residues. Looked up from germline, CDR1 is SGHTA and CDR2 is FQGNSA. With 1 base removed from V and 2 bases from J, the gap between germline ends came to 6 bases. In DNA, the CDR3 is TGTGCCAGCAGCTTAGGGTTAGGCAATCAGCCCCAGCATTTT. Translated: CASSLGLGNQPQHF.

CDR3 region: CASSVDGDREGYGYTF. Written as DNA, the CDR3 is TGTGCCAGCAGCGTAGATGGGGACAGGGAAGGATATGGCTACACCTTC. The chain links TRBV9 to TRBJ1-2, with 9 positions matching TRBD1. The CDR3 runs to 16 residues. Trimming removed 0 bases from V and 5 bases from J; junction bases left unmatched: 8. CDR1 is SGDLS, CDR2 YYNGEE, per germline.

In DNA, the CDR3 is TGCGCCAGCAGCCCAGAGGGACAGTTGAACACTGAAGCTTTCTTT. Translated, it gives CASSPEGQLNTEAFF. The chain carries TRBV4-1 and TRBJ1-1, with TRBD1 identical over 7 bases. CDR1 is MGHRA, CDR2 YSYEKL, per germline. This CDR3 has 15 residues. V shed 4 bases and J 0 bases; nucleotides not matched to a gene: 5.

V usage is TRBV6-5 and J usage is TRBJ2-5; 11 bases are shared with TRBD1. Germline assignment: CDR1 MNHEY and CDR2 SVGAGI. Germline trimming cut 6 bases from V and 4 bases from J; bases unmatched to any gene: 7. This CDR3 contains 15 residues. CDR3: CASRPDRGLVETQYF. The CDR3 nucleotides are TGTGCCAGCAGACCGGACAGGGGGCTGGTAGAGACCCAGTACTTC.

This clone was seen more than once but under ten times. The J gene is TRBJ2-7, the V gene TRBV11-1; D ambiguous. V was shortened by 8 bases and J by 3 bases, with 2 bases between the two germline ends. CDR3 size: 9 residues. Germline lookup yields CDR1 SGHAT and CDR2 FQDESV (reference sequence). This CDR3 reads CASGYEQYF. CDR3 DNA: TGTGCCAGCGGCTACGAGCAGTACTTC.

The rearrangement uses TRBV11-2 and TRBJ2-3; D tentatively fits TRBD1 or TRBD2 (5 bases each). Trimming pared 3 bases from V and 11 bases from J, leaving 12 bases between. The CDR3 totals 12 residues. The V gene's germline CDR1 is SGHAT and CDR2 FQNNGV. This chain's CDR3 is CASSFRPGQQYF. For the CDR3, the DNA is TGTGCCAGCAGCTTCAGACCGGGGCAGCAGTATTTT.

This sequence joins TRBV2 and TRBJ1-5; TRBD1 matches at 8 bases. Trimming took 7 bases from V and 6 from J; bases not matched to a gene: 8. In germline, CDR1 is SNHLY, CDR2 FYNNEI. The CDR3 has 14 amino acids. The CDR3 DNA sequence: TGTGCCAGCACTGCGGACAGGGTGGGTCAGCCCCAGCATTTT. This gives the protein CASTADRVGQPQHF.

The chain has TRBV24-1 and TRBJ1-2; 10 bases are shared with TRBD1. This CDR3 spans 18 amino acids. The V segment lost 4 bases and the J segment 3 bases; nucleotides outside the gene matches: 13. Germline V gene data show CDR1 as KGHDR and CDR2 as SFDVKD. DNA for the CDR3: TGTGCCACCAGTGACGACCGGGACAGGGGCCCCCTCTACTATGGCTACACCTTC. Translating gives CATSDDRDRGPLYYGYTF.

This rearrangement joins TRBV7-9 to TRBJ2-2; D not certain. The CDR3 extends over 11 amino acids. V lost 4 bases and J 7 bases, leaving 4 bases between the germline ends. Germline lookup yields CDR1 SEHNR and CDR2 FQNEAQ (reference sequence). CDR3 region: CASSSIGELFF. Written as DNA, the CDR3 is TGTGCCAGCAGCTCGATCGGGGAGCTGTTTTTT.

The J gene is TRBJ1-1, the V gene TRBV28; 7 positions match TRBD1. The CDR3 extends over 16 amino acids. CDR1 is MDHEN and CDR2 is SYDVKM in the germline V gene. V dropped 3 bases and J dropped 5; count of bases not matched to a gene: 12. The CDR3 sequence: CASSLVLTGVGTEAFF. The DNA of the CDR3 is TGTGCCAGCAGTTTGGTACTAACAGGGGTAGGAACTGAAGCTTTCTTT.

The V gene is TRBV7-2, the J gene TRBJ1-1; D unresolved. The V end was cut by 5 bases, the J end by 3 bases, with 10 bases between. CDR1 and CDR2 (germline): SGHTA, FQGNSA. The CDR3 sequence is 13 residues long. This CDR3 reads CASSTQTYTEAFF. The CDR3 DNA is TGTGCCAGCAGCACCCAGACATACACTGAAGCTTTCTTT.

This chain connects TRBV7-9 to TRBJ1-2; D not resolved. Between the trimmed V and J ends, which lost 1 base and 0 bases, there was a span of 9 bases. This CDR3 spans 15 amino acids. Germline V lookup: CDR1 SEHNR, CDR2 FQNEAQ (reference sequence). CDR3 region: CASSLVAVPNYGYTF. The DNA of the CDR3 is TGTGCCAGCAGCTTAGTGGCGGTCCCTAACTATGGCTACACCTTC.

The V gene is TRBV4-1, the J gene TRBJ1-5; the D is unclear. The V and J ends lost 4 bases and 0 bases respectively, with 19 bases between them. CDR1 MGHRA and CDR2 YSYEKL come from the germline V gene. The CDR3 length is 18 residues. Here the CDR3 DNA reads TGCGCCAGCAGCCTCCACTTAAGCCCGGACTATAGCAATCAGCCCCAGCATTTT. It translates to CASSLHLSPDYSNQPQHF.

J is TRBJ2-7 and V is TRBV10-3; the D is unclear. Germline CDR1 and CDR2: ENHRY and SYGVKD. There are 12 residues in the CDR3. Trimming shortened V by 3 bases and J by 6 bases, and 9 bases separated the two germline ends. The CDR3 loop is CAISEIQLEQYF. The CDR3 DNA is TGTGCCATCAGTGAAATACAACTCGAGCAGTACTTC.

The chain carries TRBV7-8 and TRBJ1-4; D ambiguous. CDR1 is SGHVS and CDR2 is FQNEAQ in the germline V gene. This CDR3 is built from 14 residues. Between the trimmed V and J ends, which lost 2 bases and 6 bases, there was a span of 10 bases. For the CDR3, the DNA is TGTGCCAGCAGCTTATATCCTATGGATGAAAAACTGTTTTTT. Translating gives CASSLYPMDEKLFF.

This clone was counted only a few times. This sequence joins TRBV7-2 and TRBJ1-3; unclear D gene. This CDR3 has 16 residues. Deletions cut 2 bases from V and 2 bases from J, with 13 bases between. Germline lookup yields CDR1 SGHTA and CDR2 FQGNSA. The CDR3 loop reads CASSLPRLSAGNTIYF. In DNA, the CDR3 is TGTGCCAGCAGCTTACCCCGGCTTTCAGCTGGAAACACCATATATTTT. The complete variable domain, with remaining parts taken from reference TRBV7-2 and TRBJ1-3, reads GAGVSQSPSNKVTEKGKDVELRCDPISGHTALYWYRQSLGQGLEFLIYFQGNSAPDKSGLPSDRFSAERTGGSVSTLTIQRTQQEDSAVYLCASSLPRLSAGNTIYFGEGSWLTVV.

This clone was recorded once. The chain couples TRBV14 to TRBJ1-2; tentative D call: TRBD1 (5 bases). Looked up from germline, CDR1 is SGHDN and CDR2 is FVKESK. The ends were cut back, 0 bases at V and 8 bases at J, with 13 bases in the middle. This CDR3 is 14 amino acids long. The CDR3 nucleotides are TGTGCCAGCAGCCAAGATTTGTCGGGGGGAGGCTACACCTTC. Its protein product is CASSQDLSGGGYTF. The variable domain in full, completed from reference TRBV14 and TRBJ1-2, reads EAGVTQFPSHSVIEKGQTVTLRCDPISGHDNLYWYRRVMGKEIKFLLHFVKESKQDESGMPNNRFLAERTGGTYSTLKVQPAELEDSGVYFCASSQDLSGGGYTFGSGTRLTVV.

This clone was detected once. The chain is built from TRBV6-5 and TRBJ1-1; D is perhaps TRBD1 (6 bases). Germline CDR1 is MNHEY and CDR2 is SVGAGI. V gave up 6 bases and J gave up 1 base, with 9 bases separating them. The CDR3 consists of 13 residues. Written as DNA, the CDR3 is TGTGCCAGCAGATACAGGGCGAACACTGAAGCTTTCTTT. This gives the protein CASRYRANTEAFF.

The chain combines TRBV7-3 with TRBJ2-4, with D perhaps matching TRBD2 (5 bases). Trimming took 2 bases from V and 7 from J, leaving 9 bases between them. This CDR3 is 13 amino acids long. Germline V gene lookup returns CDR1 SGHTA and CDR2 FQGTGA. DNA of the CDR3: TGTGCCAGCAGCTTATATCCGGGGAACATTCAGTACTTC. As protein: CASSLYPGNIQYF.

V is TRBV18 and J is TRBJ1-1; no reliable D call. Trimming removed 6 bases from V and 1 base from J, with 15 bases in between. From germline, CDR1 is KGHSH and CDR2 LQKENI. CDR3 length: 15 amino acids. The CDR3 DNA is TGTGCCAGCTCTGAAATGACCCTACCGAACACTGAAGCTTTCTTT. It translates to CASSEMTLPNTEAFF.

This CDR3 reads CASSISGGPFHRVLFF. In DNA form, the CDR3 reads TGTGCCAGCAGCATAAGCGGGGGGCCGTTCCACCGGGTGCTGTTTTTT. The chain joins TRBV11-2 to TRBJ2-2; 9 bases line up with TRBD2. J lost 13 bases, V lost 5 bases, and 17 bases had no gene match. This CDR3 spans 16 amino acids. Germline V gene data show CDR1 as SGHAT and CDR2 as FQNNGV.

This sequence joins TRBV27 and TRBJ1-1; no definite D call. There are 11 residues in the CDR3. The V end was cut by 10 bases, the J end by 1 base, with 7 bases between. Per the germline V gene, CDR1 is MNHEY and CDR2 is SMNVEV (reference sequence). CDR3 nucleotide sequence: TGTGCCACCAGGAAGAACACTGAAGCTTTCTTT. Translation: CATRKNTEAFF.

CDR3 DNA: TGTGCCAGCAGAACGACAGGGATAGGCTACGAGCAGTACTTC. This encodes CASRTTGIGYEQYF. V gene TRBV2 combines with J gene TRBJ2-7; 7 bases are shared with TRBD1. In germline, CDR1 is SNHLY, CDR2 FYNNEI. The CDR3 runs 14 residues. J lost 3 bases, V lost 6 bases, and 8 bases had no gene match.

For the CDR3, the DNA is TGTGCCAGCAGTGAGGAGACAGCCTATAATTCACCCCTCCACTTT. Translation gives CASSEETAYNSPLHF. The genes are TRBV2 and TRBJ1-6, with D tentatively TRBD1 (5 bases). Germline loops: CDR1 SNHLY, CDR2 FYNNEI. This CDR3 comprises 15 residues. V was shortened by 3 bases and J by 2 bases, with 8 bases between the two germline ends. The full variable domain, its missing parts supplied by reference TRBV2 and TRBJ1-6, is EPEVTQTPSHQVTQMGQEVILRCVPISNHLYFYWYRQILGQKVEFLVSFYNNEISEKSEIFDDQFSVERPDGSNFTLKIRSTKLEDSAMYFCASSEETAYNSPLHFGNGTRLTVT.

This rearrangement joins TRBV7-3 to TRBJ2-3; no firm D call. The CDR3 has 15 residues. V was trimmed by 0 bases and J by 0 bases, leaving 7 bases between them. The germline gives CDR1 SGHTA, CDR2 FQGTGA. CDR3 sequence (DNA): TGTGCCAGCAGCTTAACAACTCTTAGCACAGATACGCAGTATTTT. This codes for CASSLTTLSTDTQYF.

The rearrangement uses TRBV11-2 and TRBJ2-1; D is possibly TRBD1 or TRBD2 (6 bases each). Germline CDR1 and CDR2: SGHAT and FQNNGV. Trimming shortened V by 1 base and J by 0 bases, and 10 bases separated the two germline ends. This CDR3 is 16 amino acids long. The chain's CDR3 is CASSLGGASSYNEQFF. The CDR3, as DNA: TGTGCCAGCAGCTTAGGGGGGGCTAGCTCCTACAATGAGCAGTTCTTC.

The genes are TRBV18 and TRBJ1-2, with 7 bases identical to TRBD1. This CDR3 region has 12 residues. The V and J ends lost 7 bases and 8 bases, in that order; junction bases with no gene match: 7. In germline, CDR1 is KGHSH, CDR2 LQKENI. CDR3 in amino acids: CASYAGGAGYTF. In nucleotides, the CDR3 is TGTGCCAGCTACGCAGGGGGGGCCGGCTACACCTTC.

This clone was seen once. The rearrangement links TRBV2 to TRBJ1-5, with a possible D match to TRBD1 (5 bases). Per the germline V gene, CDR1 is SNHLY and CDR2 is FYNNEI. The CDR3 loop spans 19 amino acids. Trimming removed 3 bases from V and 0 bases from J, with 21 bases in between. CDR3 in DNA: TGTGCCAGCAGTGATCGGAGAGACAGTCGATCCCTTAGCAATCAGCCCCAGCATTTT. It yields the protein CASSDRRDSRSLSNQPQHF.